The rows below give T cell receptor beta chains drawn from one sample of a study of OX40 agonist ivuxolimab in advanced cancers. The table came from immunoSEQ multiplex PCR; TCRdb's copy has only in-frame clones and leaves some out. The sample records about 68,000 clones, roughly nine tenths being singletons. This specimen consisted of CD4+ or CD8+ T cells sorted from blood, obtained in a trial of the OX40 agonist ivuxolimab. The receptors shown here come from an adult with an advanced solid tumor such as melanoma, head and neck, liver or kidney cancer. CDR3s include the opening cysteine and the closing phenylalanine or tryptophan. The D gene is left open where the match is weak. Expanded clones are given a class, and other clones once, few, many or no size at all.

clone size,D gene,J gene,CDR3 length,V gene,CDR3 DNA,CDR3 protein
NA,NA,TRBJ2-5,13,TRBV10-1,TGCGCCAGCAGTGAAGCAGGGAAAGAGACCCAGTACTTC,CASSEAGKETQYF
once,NA,TRBJ1-1,14,TRBV5-1,TGCGCCAGCAGCTTGTCCAGCATGAACACTGAAGCTTTCTTT,CASSLSSMNTEAFF
once,TRBD1,TRBJ1-4,14,TRBV28,TGTGCCAGCATGATGGCAGGGGGCGGTGAAAAACTGTTTTTT,CASMMAGGGEKLFF
NA,NA,TRBJ2-2,14,TRBV28,TGTGCCAGCAGTCGGACAGAGAACACCGGGGAGCTGTTTTTT,CASSRTENTGELFF
NA,NA,TRBJ1-3,14,TRBV5-1,TGCGCCAGCAGTCCCGGGGACTCTGGAAACACCATATATTTT,CASSPGDSGNTIYF
NA,NA,TRBJ1-5,15,TRBV4-1,TGCGCCAGCAGCCAAGATCTCGGGGGGAAACAGCCCCAGCATTTT,CASSQDLGGKQPQHF
NA,TRBD2,TRBJ2-3,14,TRBV29-1,TGCAGCGCTGGACTAGCGGGAGATTGGGGTACGCAGTATTTT,CSAGLAGDWGTQYF
NA,NA,TRBJ2-5,14,TRBV7-9,TGTGCCAGCAGCTTAGTCTCGAACCAAGAGACCCAGTACTTC,CASSLVSNQETQYF
NA,TRBD2,TRBJ2-7,16,TRBV7-8,TGTGCCAGCAGCTTAATTACTAGCGGGAGTTCCTACGAGCAGTACTTC,CASSLITSGSSYEQYF
NA,NA,TRBJ1-2,11,TRBV2,TGTGCCAGCTGGGGGGGGCCCGGCTACACCTTC,CASWGGPGYTF
once,NA,TRBJ1-4,13,TRBV19,TGTGCCAGTAGTATTGCCCGAAATGAAAAACTGTTTTTT,CASSIARNEKLFF
NA,NA,TRBJ2-7,15,TRBV6-5,TGTGCCAGCACCCGGTTCTGGGGCCAAACCTACGAGCAGTACTTC,CASTRFWGQTYEQYF
NA,NA,TRBJ2-5,22,TRBV9,TGTGCCAGCAGCGTAGCCCCTTTCCTTTCGGGGACCGGGCTACCCAGCCAAGAGACCCAGTACTTC,CASSVAPFLSGTGLPSQETQYF
NA,NA,TRBJ1-1,11,TRBV21-1,TGTGCCAGCAGCAGTGGTCATGAAGCTTTCTTT,CASSSGHEAFF
NA,TRBD1,TRBJ2-6,16,TRBV10-3,TGTGCCATCAATGGACAGGGAAATTCTGGGGCCAACGTCCTGACTTTC,CAINGQGNSGANVLTF
NA,TRBD1,TRBJ2-7,15,TRBV15,TGTGCCACCAGCAGCTTCGGACAGGGTTTTTACGAGCAGTACTTC,CATSSFGQGFYEQYF
NA,NA,TRBJ1-1,15,TRBV11-2,TGTGCCAGCAGCTTAGCCTGGGGAGGGGGCACTGAAGCTTTCTTT,CASSLAWGGGTEAFF
NA,TRBD2,TRBJ2-5,16,TRBV15,TGTGCCACCAGCAGGGGACTAGCGGGTCTGCAAGAGACCCAGTACTTC,CATSRGLAGLQETQYF
once,NA,TRBJ2-3,11,TRBV6-5,TGTGCCAGCAGTAGGGAGGATACGCAGTATTTT,CASSREDTQYF
NA,NA,TRBJ2-7,15,TRBV15,TGTGCCACCAGCAGGGAGGAAGGGGGATCGGGCGAGCAGTACTTC,CATSREEGGSGEQYF
NA,NA,TRBJ2-3,13,TRBV6-6,TGTGCCAGCAGCTTAGCGGGCACAGATACGCAGTATTTT,CASSLAGTDTQYF
NA,TRBD1,TRBJ2-1,16,TRBV5-1,TGCGCCAGCAGCCGGGGGGCGGGACAGGGTGGGAATGAGCAGTTCTTC,CASSRGAGQGGNEQFF
NA,TRBD1,TRBJ1-5,15,TRBV18,TGTGCCAGCTCACCACAGGGACAGAGCAATCAGCCCCAGCATTTT,CASSPQGQSNQPQHF
NA,NA,TRBJ2-1,12,TRBV29-1,TGCAGCGCGCCCTTTCAGTTCAATGAGCAGTTCTTC,CSAPFQFNEQFF
NA,NA,TRBJ2-5,14,TRBV5-1,TGCGCCAGCAGCTTGGAGCGGTCGGCTGAGACCCAGTACTTC,CASSLERSAETQYF
NA,NA,TRBJ1-5,12,TRBV19,TGTGCCAGTAGTATACAAGACCAGCCCCAGCATTTT,CASSIQDQPQHF
few,TRBD1,TRBJ1-3,15,TRBV30,TGTGCCTGGAGCGGACAGGTTCCCTCTGGAAACACCATATATTTT,CAWSGQVPSGNTIYF
NA,NA,TRBJ2-1,15,TRBV6-1,TGTGCCAGCAGTGAAGCGCCACTTGCCTTAGCTGAGCAGTTCTTC,CASSEAPLALAEQFF
NA,TRBD1,TRBJ2-7,16,TRBV6-5,TGTGCCAGCAGTTACTCGAGGACAGGGATGAGTTTCGAGCAGTACTTC,CASSYSRTGMSFEQYF
NA,NA,TRBJ1-5,15,TRBV9,TGTGCCAGCAGCGTCTCCGGGGGTAGCAATCAGCCCCAGCATTTT,CASSVSGGSNQPQHF
NA,TRBD2,TRBJ2-7,13,TRBV11-2,TGTGCCAGCAGGGCTAGCGGGAGCTACGAGCAGTACTTC,CASRASGSYEQYF
NA,NA,TRBJ2-2,12,TRBV19,TGTGCCAGTAGTATTGGGGTCGGGGAGCTGTTTTTT,CASSIGVGELFF
NA,TRBD1,TRBJ2-1,15,TRBV19,TGTGCCAGTAGTAGGGGACAGGGGTTCGTTTCTGAGCAGTTCTTC,CASSRGQGFVSEQFF
NA,NA,TRBJ2-2,13,TRBV19,TGTGCCAGTACCGAGGGGCGTCCCGGGGAGCTGTTTTTT,CASTEGRPGELFF
NA,NA,TRBJ2-1,15,TRBV30,TGTGCCTGGAGACGACTCGCGAGCTCCTACAATGAGCAGTTCTTC,CAWRRLASSYNEQFF
NA,NA,TRBJ1-3,15,TRBV27,TGTGCCAGCAGTCGCAGGCCCAGCTCTGGAAACACCATATATTTT,CASSRRPSSGNTIYF
NA,TRBD2,TRBJ2-3,18,TRBV7-3,TGTGCCAGCAGCATCGGGACTAGCGGGAGTTGGGTTACAGATACGCAGTATTTT,CASSIGTSGSWVTDTQYF
NA,TRBD1,TRBJ2-7,16,TRBV9,TGTGCCAGCAGCCCCCCTCGGGACAGGGGGGATGGCGAGCAGTACTTC,CASSPPRDRGDGEQYF
NA,TRBD1,TRBJ1-2,13,TRBV6-5,TGTGCCAGCAGACGAGGACAGGGTCAGTCCTACACCTTC,CASRRGQGQSYTF
once,NA,TRBJ2-1,12,TRBV5-6,TGTGCCAGCAGCGTAGCGGACAATGAGCAGTTCTTC,CASSVADNEQFF
NA,NA,TRBJ2-3,15,TRBV27,TGTGCCAGCAAGGTAATGAGTGCTAGCACAGATACGCAGTATTTT,CASKVMSASTDTQYF
NA,NA,TRBJ2-1,15,TRBV7-9,TGTGCCAGCAGCTTAGTTACGGGGGCGGTCAATGAGCAGTTCTTC,CASSLVTGAVNEQFF
NA,TRBD1,TRBJ2-7,15,TRBV5-1,TGCGCCAGCAGCTTGGAACAGGGGGGAACCTACGAGCAGTACTTC,CASSLEQGGTYEQYF
NA,NA,TRBJ1-6,14,TRBV27,TGTGCCAGCAGTTTGAGGAAAGATAATTCACCCCTCCACTTT,CASSLRKDNSPLHF
NA,TRBD1,TRBJ2-2,17,TRBV7-3,TGTGCCAGCAGCCGACGGCAGACAGGGTTGAGCACCGGGGAGCTGTTTTTT,CASSRRQTGLSTGELFF
NA,TRBD2,TRBJ2-1,15,TRBV10-2,TGCGCCACGAACGACGTAGCGGGAATATCAAGTGAGCAGTTCTTC,CATNDVAGISSEQFF
NA,NA,TRBJ2-1,13,TRBV30,TGTGCCTGGAGTCGGGCCGCTCGCAATGAGCAGTTCTTC,CAWSRAARNEQFF
once,TRBD1,TRBJ1-2,14,TRBV7-9,TGTGCCAGCAGCATAGATTGGGACAGTTATGGCTACACCTTC,CASSIDWDSYGYTF
NA,TRBD2,TRBJ2-3,14,TRBV10-1,TGCGCCAGCAGTCCGGGACTAGCAGAAGATACGCAGTATTTT,CASSPGLAEDTQYF
NA,NA,TRBJ1-5,14,TRBV5-6,TGTGCCAGCAGCTTTAGGACAGCTAATCAGCCCCAGCATTTT,CASSFRTANQPQHF
NA,TRBD1,TRBJ2-6,17,TRBV19,TGTGCCAGTAGTATTGGGACAGGGGGGTCTGGGGCCAACGTCCTGACTTTC,CASSIGTGGSGANVLTF
NA,NA,TRBJ2-7,12,TRBV9,TGTGCCAGCAGCGTAGCGGGGAACGAGCAGTACTTC,CASSVAGNEQYF